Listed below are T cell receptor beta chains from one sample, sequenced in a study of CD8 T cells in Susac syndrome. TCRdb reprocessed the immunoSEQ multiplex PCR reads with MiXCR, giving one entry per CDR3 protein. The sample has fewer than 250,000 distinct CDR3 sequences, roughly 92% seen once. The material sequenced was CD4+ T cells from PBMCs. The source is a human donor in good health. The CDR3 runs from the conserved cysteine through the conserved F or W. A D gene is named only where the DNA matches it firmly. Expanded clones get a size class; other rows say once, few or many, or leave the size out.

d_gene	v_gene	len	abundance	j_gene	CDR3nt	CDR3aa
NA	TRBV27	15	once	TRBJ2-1	TGTGCCAGCACCCTCAATCGGAGGGGCTTGCATGAGCAGTTCTTC	CASTLNRRGLHEQFF
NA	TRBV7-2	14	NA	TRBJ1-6	TGTGCCAGCAGCTTGAGGGGGGGGATTTCACCCCTCCACTTT	CASSLRGGISPLHF
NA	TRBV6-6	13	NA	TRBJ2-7	TGTGCCAGCAGTTCCGGGCCTCAGGGCGAGCAGTACTTC	CASSSGPQGEQYF
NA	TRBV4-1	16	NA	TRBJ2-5	TGCGCCAGCAGCCCCACTGGACCAGGGGGGCAAGAGACCCAGTACTTC	CASSPTGPGGQETQYF
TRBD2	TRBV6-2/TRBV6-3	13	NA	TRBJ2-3	TGTGCCAGCGGGACTAGCGGCGCGGATACGCAGTATTTT	CASGTSGADTQYF
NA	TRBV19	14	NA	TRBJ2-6	TGTGCCAGTAGTATAGTGGGCGGGGCCAACGTCCTGACTTTC	CASSIVGGANVLTF
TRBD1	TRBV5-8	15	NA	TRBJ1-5	TGTGCCAGCAGCTCGGGACAGGGTGGGAGTCAGCCCCAGCATTTT	CASSSGQGGSQPQHF
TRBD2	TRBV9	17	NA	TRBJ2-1	TGTGCCAGCAGCGTAAGAGCACAGCGGGGGGGGAACAATGAGCAGTTCTTC	CASSVRAQRGGNNEQFF
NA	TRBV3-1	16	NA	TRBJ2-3	TGTGCCAGCAGCCAATCAAGGGGGTGGGGCACAGATACGCAGTATTTT	CASSQSRGWGTDTQYF
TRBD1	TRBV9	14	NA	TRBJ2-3	TGTGCCAGCAGCGCCCGGGACAGGGGGGATACGCAGTATTTT	CASSARDRGDTQYF
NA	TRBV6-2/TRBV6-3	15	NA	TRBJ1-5	TGTGCCAGCAGCCCCACAGGGATCAGGAATCAGCCCCAGCATTTT	CASSPTGIRNQPQHF
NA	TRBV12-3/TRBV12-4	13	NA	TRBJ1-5	TGTGCCAGCAGGTACTCGCGGGGACAGCCCCAGCATTTT	CASRYSRGQPQHF
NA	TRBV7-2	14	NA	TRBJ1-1	TGTGCCAGCAGCTTCCGGGGGGGGGATGCTGAAGCTTTCTTT	CASSFRGGDAEAFF
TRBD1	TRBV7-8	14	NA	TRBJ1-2	TGTGCCAGCAGCCTGGACAGGTCTAACTATGGCTACACCTTC	CASSLDRSNYGYTF
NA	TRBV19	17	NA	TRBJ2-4	TGTGCCAGTAGTCCGGGAAAGGAGGCATCGGGCAAAAACATTCAGTACTTC	CASSPGKEASGKNIQYF
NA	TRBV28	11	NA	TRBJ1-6	TGTGCCAGCAGTTACAGTGCACCCCTCCACTTT	CASSYSAPLHF
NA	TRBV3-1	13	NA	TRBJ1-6	TGTGCCAGCAGCCAAGATAGGGGACGCCCACTCCACTTT	CASSQDRGRPLHF
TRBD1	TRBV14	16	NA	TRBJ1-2	TGTGCCAGCAGCCAAGGTGGGACAGGGAGAAGCTATGGCTACACCTTC	CASSQGGTGRSYGYTF
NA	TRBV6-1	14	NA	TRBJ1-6	TGTGCCAGCAATAGGCTGTCGGATAATTCACCCCTCCACTTT	CASNRLSDNSPLHF
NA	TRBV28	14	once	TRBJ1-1	TGTGCCAGCAGTTCGTCGCCAGGGGCGGTTGAAGCTTTCTTT	CASSSSPGAVEAFF
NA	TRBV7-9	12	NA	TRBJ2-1	TGTGCCAGCAGCTTAGGGGGATATGAGCAGTTCTTC	CASSLGGYEQFF
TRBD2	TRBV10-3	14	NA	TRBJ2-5	TGTGCCGCCCGGCCTAGCGGGGGACAAGAGACCCAGTACTTC	CAARPSGGQETQYF
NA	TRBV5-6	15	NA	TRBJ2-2	TGTGCCAGCAGCTTGTCCCCAGGTCTAGCCGGGGAGCTGTTTTTT	CASSLSPGLAGELFF
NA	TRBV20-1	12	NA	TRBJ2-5	TGCAGTGCCGGGCCAAACCAAGAGACCCAGTACTTC	CSAGPNQETQYF
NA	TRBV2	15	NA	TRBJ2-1	TGTGCCAGCAGTGATGGGTCATTGGGGAACAATGAGCAGTTCTTC	CASSDGSLGNNEQFF
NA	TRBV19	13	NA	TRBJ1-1	TGTGCCAGTACCCTTATTGGGAACACTGAAGCTTTCTTT	CASTLIGNTEAFF
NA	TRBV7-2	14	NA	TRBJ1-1	TGTGCCAGCAGCGCTTTACAGGGAATCACTGAAGCTTTCTTT	CASSALQGITEAFF